This T cell receptor (beta chain) emerged from a study of blood T cell repertoires in COVID-19. Study-level background: T cells, B-cell-depleted T cells, or PBMCs supplied cDNA or gDNA.

The cohort comprised adults aged 18 to 89 years residing in 20 to 30 US areas. In the source study's methods: Amplifying reference gene primers gave estimates of nucleated cell counts. Sequencing was performed with immunoSEQ multiplex PCR; in TCRdb, only in-frame clones are kept and a portion is missing. The V and J calls and the clone size are those of that table, but D and trimming were determined from the DNA. The table has approximately 300,000 clones, about nine tenths seen once; the top ten hold roughly 5%. J gave up 6 bases and V 3 bases, and 2 bases lay outside the gene matches. Germline assignment: CDR1 SGDLS and CDR2 YYNGEE. There are 13 residues in the CDR3.

The sequence was collected from a man aged 55 to 70 who had recovered from COVID-19. This chain uses TRBV9 with TRBJ2-1, with 8 bases fitting TRBD2. The sequenced material came from PBMCs or T cells enriched from blood (not recorded which). CDR3 loop: CASSGGLANEQFF. CDR3 DNA sequence: TGTGCCAGCAGCGGAGGACTAGCCAATGAGCAGTTCTTC. The full variable domain, with the rest looked up from reference TRBV9 and TRBJ2-1, is DSGVTQTPKHLITATGQRVTLRCSPRSGDLSVYWYQQSLDQGLQFLIQYYNGEERAKGNILERFSAQQFPDLHSELNLSSLELGDSALYFCASSGGLANEQFFGPGTRLTVL.